This TCR beta chain was captured in a study of control samples from healthy donors and cancer patients. Here immunoSEQ multiplex PCR was the method, and the copy in TCRdb shows in-frame clones only, minus some. Counted here are roughly 190,000 clones, over 80% occurring once; the ten biggest clones make up 1.8%. This TCR was recovered from a man aged 25-45 years in good health. The sample consisted of blood.

CDR3 nucleotide sequence: TGTGCCAGCACCCCGGGGGGGAGAATTTATGGCTACACCTTC. Translating gives CASTPGGRIYGYTF. V is TRBV6-5 and J is TRBJ1-2; D perhaps matches TRBD1 (5 bases). V lost 7 bases, J lost 5 bases, and 17 bases lay in between. CDR3 size: 14 residues. Germline V gives CDR1 MNHEY, CDR2 SVGAGI.